Presented here are 22 T cell receptor beta chains from one specimen sequenced in a study of identical twins. TCRdb passed the 5' RACE reads through MiXCR, listing each CDR3 protein once. The sample carries some 660,000 distinct CDR3 sequences, 8.6% recorded once. This same sample was also taken into another study, of yellow fever vaccine responses in identical twins.

The sample comprised PBMCs. The receptors stem from a woman under 30 in good health.

Ten or more counts support this clonotype. The rearrangement uses TRBV7-6 and TRBJ2-5; 12 bases match TRBD2. The CDR3 runs 17 residues. The J segment lost 1 base and the V segment lost 1 base, leaving 4 bases of the junction unmatched. CDR1 and CDR2 (germline): SGHVS, FNYEAQ. The CDR3 spells CASSLVASGRGQETQYF. The CDR3 DNA reads TGTGCCAGCAGCTTAGTGGCTAGCGGGAGGGGCCAAGAGACCCAGTACTTC.

The chain joins TRBV20-1 to TRBJ2-2; 9 nucleotides agree with TRBD2. V lost 3 bases to trimming and J lost 3 bases; unmatched junction nucleotides: 8. The germline gives CDR1 DFQATT, CDR2 SNEGSKA (reference sequence). This CDR3 region has 16 residues. The CDR3 is CSASPLSGGYTGELFF. The CDR3 bases are TGCAGTGCTAGTCCTCTTAGCGGGGGCTACACCGGGGAGCTGTTTTTT.

This clonotype was seen many times. The chain uses TRBV7-9 and TRBJ2-1; D remains ambiguous. Germline V gene sequence: CDR1 SEHNR, CDR2 FQNEAQ (reference sequence). This CDR3 contains 12 residues. V dropped 6 bases and J dropped 6 bases, with 9 bases sitting between them. This chain's CDR3 is CASSPKVNEQFF. The CDR3 DNA reads as TGTGCCAGCAGTCCTAAAGTCAATGAGCAGTTCTTC.

This clonotype was observed many times. The rearrangement links TRBV3-1 to TRBJ2-1, with D hard to call. CDR1 is LGHDT and CDR2 is YNNKEL in the germline V gene (reference sequence). The V end was cut by 2 bases, the J end by 9 bases, with 11 bases between. The CDR3 sequence is 13 residues long. For the CDR3, the DNA is TGTGCCAGCAGCCAACTAGAATGGACTGAGCAGTTCTTC. Translated: CASSQLEWTEQFF.

This clonotype has more than one count but fewer than ten. V and J are TRBV12-3 or TRBV12-4 and TRBJ2-2; no definite D call. The CDR3 totals 14 residues. The V end lost 6 bases, the J end lost 9 bases, and 17 bases lay between the germline ends. The CDR3 coding sequence is TGTGCCAGCAGAACCACCCAGCCAGGCCGGGAGCTGTTTTTT. It encodes CASRTTQPGRELFF.

This clonotype was seen more than once but under ten times. The chain uses TRBV7-8 and TRBJ2-2; 10 bases agree with TRBD2. Per the germline V gene, CDR1 is SGHVS and CDR2 is FQNEAQ. V was pared by 5 bases and J by 6 bases, with 9 bases of the junction left unmatched. The CDR3 totals 16 residues. CDR3 coding DNA: TGTGCCAGCAGCCCTCGGACTAGCGGAATTTCCGGGGAGCTGTTTTTT. Protein sequence: CASSPRTSGISGELFF.

The chain joins TRBV5-1 to TRBJ1-2; perhaps TRBD1 as D (6 bases). In germline, CDR1 is SGHRS, CDR2 YFSETQ. Deletions cut 4 bases from V and 4 bases from J, with 20 bases between. This CDR3 is built from 16 residues. The CDR3 coding sequence is TGCGCCAGCAGCGGGGCGTCAGGGGCAGCGGGCTATGGCTACACCTTC. It codes for CASSGASGAAGYGYTF.

This clonotype was counted only a few times. CDR3 sequence: CASGYLAGAYNEQFF. The CDR3 DNA sequence: TGTGCCAGCGGGTACTTGGCGGGGGCCTACAATGAGCAGTTCTTC. V and J are TRBV11-1 and TRBJ2-1; 7 bases align to TRBD2. Germline lookup yields CDR1 SGHAT and CDR2 FQDESV (reference sequence). The CDR3 consists of 15 residues. V trimming: 8 bases; J trimming: 2 bases; junction bases outside the gene matches: 9.

This chain joins TRBV5-1 and TRBJ2-5, with no clear D. The germline gives CDR1 SGHRS, CDR2 YFSETQ. The V and J ends lost 0 bases and 2 bases respectively, with 11 bases between them. The CDR3 has 15 residues. The CDR3 sequence is CASSLALTTQETQYF. In nucleotides, the CDR3 is TGCGCCAGCAGCTTGGCCCTTACTACTCAAGAGACCCAGTACTTC. Supplemented by reference TRBV5-1 and TRBJ2-5, the full variable domain reads KAGVTQTPRYLIKTRGQQVTLSCSPISGHRSVSWYQQTPGQGLQFLFEYFSETQRNKGNFPGRFSGRQFSNSRSEMNVSTLELGDSALYLCASSLALTTQETQYFGPGTRLLVL.

This clonotype was detected ten times or more. It is likely a read error, because the conserved phenylalanine at the end of the CDR3 is missing. It is unclear where the CDR3 begins or ends on the DNA, so no DNA is shown, and the CDR3 is as TCRdb lists it. The chain links TRBV5-1 to TRBJ1-1; the listed D gene, TRBD1, was not tested against the DNA. Germline-derived CDR1 and CDR2 are SGHRS and YFSETQ. The CDR3 is 9 amino acids in total, end residues counted. The CDR3 loop is CASSCPLGC.

The chain combines TRBV2 with TRBJ2-3; D possibly corresponds to TRBD2 (7 bases). The CDR3 is 16 residues long. Germline V gives CDR1 SNHLY, CDR2 FYNNEI. V lost 7 bases to trimming and J lost 3 bases, with 20 bases between them. CDR3 in DNA: TGTGCCAGCAAACTGGTAGGGGGGAGGGGTACAGATACGCAGTATTTT. Encoded protein: CASKLVGGRGTDTQYF.

This clonotype was counted only a few times. The chain couples TRBV5-1 to TRBJ1-1; 8 nucleotides match TRBD1. V gave up 4 bases and J gave up 4 bases; unmatched junction bases: 15. CDR1 is SGHRS, CDR2 YFSETQ, per germline. The CDR3 extends over 17 amino acids. DNA for the CDR3: TGCGCCAGCAGCCAGGGGGGCAGGGGGCGCGCGGGCACTGAAGCTTTCTTT. Protein: CASSQGGRGRAGTEAFF.

This clonotype was counted many times. This chain joins TRBV7-9 and TRBJ2-3; D uncertain. This CDR3 region has 16 residues. CDR1 is SEHNR and CDR2 is FQNEAQ in the germline V gene (reference sequence). The germline V and J ends were trimmed by 2 bases and 1 base, with 13 bases remaining between them. The CDR3 loop reads CASSLLGPLGTDTQYF. In nucleotides, the CDR3 is TGTGCCAGCAGCTTATTGGGCCCCCTGGGCACAGATACGCAGTATTTT.

This chain links TRBV28 with TRBJ1-2; D remains ambiguous. This CDR3 has 12 residues. V lost 2 bases and J 8 bases, leaving 9 bases between the germline ends. Per germline, CDR1 MDHEN and CDR2 SYDVKM. CDR3 protein: CASSLQREGYTF. Written as DNA, the CDR3 is TGTGCCAGCAGTTTACAGAGGGAGGGCTACACCTTC.

The chain recombines TRBV4-3 with TRBJ2-1; 13 bases are shared with TRBD2. Germline lookup yields CDR1 LGHNA and CDR2 YSLEER. J lost 9 bases, V lost 4 bases, and 6 bases had no gene match. The CDR3 has 15 amino acids. The DNA for the CDR3 is TGCGCCAGCAGCCTCCGGACTAGCGGGAGTGGTGAGCAGTTCTTC. Encoded protein: CASSLRTSGSGEQFF.

This clonotype was counted a few times. V and J are TRBV20-1 and TRBJ2-2, with TRBD1 as a possible D gene (5 bases). Germline V gene data show CDR1 as DFQATT and CDR2 as SNEGSKA (reference sequence). Between the trimmed V and J ends, which lost 5 bases and 0 bases, there was a span of 7 bases. This CDR3 is built from 13 residues. The CDR3 nucleotides read TGCAGTGCTTTGACAGCGAACACCGGGGAGCTGTTTTTT. Translated: CSALTANTGELFF.

The V call is TRBV14, the J call TRBJ2-7; D is ambiguous. CDR3 length: 15 residues. Trimming cost V 2 bases and J 2 bases, with 13 bases left between them. Germline-derived CDR1 and CDR2 are SGHDN and FVKESK. For the CDR3, the DNA is TGTGCCAGCAGCCAAACCTTAGAGGCTACCTACGAGCAGTACTTC. As protein: CASSQTLEATYEQYF.

This clonotype was recorded a few times. The gene calls are TRBV9 and TRBJ2-2, with a tentative D call TRBD2 (5 bases). The CDR3 spans 14 residues. V was cut by 5 bases and J by 1 base, with 9 bases left in between. Germline V CDR1 and CDR2: SGDLS, YYNGEE. The CDR3 here is CASRGRENTGELFF. DNA of the CDR3: TGTGCCAGCAGAGGGAGAGAGAACACCGGGGAGCTGTTTTTT.

The CDR3, as DNA: TGTGCCAGCAGGGAAGGAGGCACCGGGGAGCTGTTTTTT. Its translation is CASREGGTGELFF. The genes are TRBV6-6 and TRBJ2-2, with D possibly matching TRBD2 (5 bases). The CDR3 sequence is 13 residues long. Trimming stripped 6 bases from V and 4 bases from J, with 9 bases between. The germline CDR1 and CDR2 sequences are MNHNY and SVGAGI (reference sequence).

This clonotype showed up just a few times. In DNA form, the CDR3 reads TGTGCCAGCTCACCTATTCCAGGGACAGATACGCAGTATTTT. This encodes CASSPIPGTDTQYF. J is TRBJ2-3 and V is TRBV18; weak D call: TRBD1 (5 bases). This CDR3 has 14 amino acids. CDR1 is KGHSH, CDR2 LQKENI, per germline. Trimming took 3 bases from V and 3 from J, leaving 10 bases between them.

This clonotype has only a few counts. This rearrangement joins TRBV10-1 to TRBJ2-4, with D perhaps TRBD1 (6 bases). This CDR3 has 15 residues. The germline gives CDR1 WNHNN, CDR2 SYGVQD (reference sequence). The V end lost 0 bases, the J end lost 7 bases, and 13 bases lay between the germline ends. CDR3 in DNA: TGCGCCAGCAGTGAGTCAACAGGGCTATCCAACATTCAGTACTTC. Protein: CASSESTGLSNIQYF.

This clonotype appeared many times. The chain recombines TRBV6-1 with TRBJ1-1; D might be TRBD1 (6 bases). The CDR3 is made up of 15 amino acids. Trimming shortened V by 7 bases and J by 0 bases, and 15 bases separated the two germline ends. Per germline, CDR1 MNHNS and CDR2 SASEGT. CDR3 sequence (DNA): TGTGCCAGCAACCAGGGGTTGGGCATGAACACTGAAGCTTTCTTT. Its protein is CASNQGLGMNTEAFF.